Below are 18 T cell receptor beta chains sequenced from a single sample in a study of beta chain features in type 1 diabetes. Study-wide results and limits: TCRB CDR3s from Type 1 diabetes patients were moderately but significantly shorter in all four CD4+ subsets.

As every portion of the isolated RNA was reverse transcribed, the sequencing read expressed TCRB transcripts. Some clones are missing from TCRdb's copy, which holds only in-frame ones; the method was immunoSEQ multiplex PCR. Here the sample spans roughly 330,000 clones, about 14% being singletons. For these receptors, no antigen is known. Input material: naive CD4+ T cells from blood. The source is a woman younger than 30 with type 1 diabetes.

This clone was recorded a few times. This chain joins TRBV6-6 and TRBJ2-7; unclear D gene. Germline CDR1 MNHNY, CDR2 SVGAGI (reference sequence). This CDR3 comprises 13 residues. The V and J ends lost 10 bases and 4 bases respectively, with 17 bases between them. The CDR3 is CATLRLIPYEQYV. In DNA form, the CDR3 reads TGTGCCACCCTCAGGCTAATTCCTTACGAGCAGTACGTC.

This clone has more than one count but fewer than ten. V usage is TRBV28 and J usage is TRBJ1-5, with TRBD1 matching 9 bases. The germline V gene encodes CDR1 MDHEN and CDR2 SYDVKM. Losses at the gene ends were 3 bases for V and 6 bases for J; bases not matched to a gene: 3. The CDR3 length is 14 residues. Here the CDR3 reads CASSLGQGGQPQHF. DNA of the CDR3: TGTGCCAGCAGTTTGGGACAGGGTGGTCAGCCCCAGCATTTT.

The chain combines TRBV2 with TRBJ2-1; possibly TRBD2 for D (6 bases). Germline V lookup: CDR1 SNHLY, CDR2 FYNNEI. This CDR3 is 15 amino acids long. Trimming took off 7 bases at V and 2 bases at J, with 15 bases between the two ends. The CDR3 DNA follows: TGTGCCAGCACCCTAGCCCGACTAGCCTACAATGAGCAGTTCTTC. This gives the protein CASTLARLAYNEQFF.

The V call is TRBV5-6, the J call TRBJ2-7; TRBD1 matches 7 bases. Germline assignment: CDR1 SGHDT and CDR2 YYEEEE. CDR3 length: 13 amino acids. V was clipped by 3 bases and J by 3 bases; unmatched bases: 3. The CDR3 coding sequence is TGTGCCAGCAGCTGGGGGACAGACTACGAGCAGTACTTC. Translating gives CASSWGTDYEQYF.

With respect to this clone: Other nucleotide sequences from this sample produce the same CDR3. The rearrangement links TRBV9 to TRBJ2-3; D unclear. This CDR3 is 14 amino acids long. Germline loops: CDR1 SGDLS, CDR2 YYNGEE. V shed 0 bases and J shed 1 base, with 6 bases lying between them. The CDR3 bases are TGTGCCAGCAGCGTAGGGCAAGGCACAGATACGCAGTATTTT. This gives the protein CASSVGQGTDTQYF. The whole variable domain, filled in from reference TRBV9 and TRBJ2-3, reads DSGVTQTPKHLITATGQRVTLRCSPRSGDLSVYWYQQSLDQGLQFLIQYYNGEERAKGNILERFSAQQFPDLHSELNLSSLELGDSALYFCASSVGQGTDTQYFGPGTRLTVL.

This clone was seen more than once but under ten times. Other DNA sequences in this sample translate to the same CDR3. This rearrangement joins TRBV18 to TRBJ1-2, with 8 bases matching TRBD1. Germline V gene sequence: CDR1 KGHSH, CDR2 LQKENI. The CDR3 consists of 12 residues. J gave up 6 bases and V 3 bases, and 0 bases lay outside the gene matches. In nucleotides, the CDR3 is TGTGCCAGCTCACCGGACAGGGATGGCTACACCTTC. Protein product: CASSPDRDGYTF.

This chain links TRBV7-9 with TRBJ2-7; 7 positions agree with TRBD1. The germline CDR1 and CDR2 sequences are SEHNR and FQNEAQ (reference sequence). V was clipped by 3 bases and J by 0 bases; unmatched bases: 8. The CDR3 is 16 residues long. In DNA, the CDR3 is TGTGCCAGCAGCTTTCCCCCAAGGGGGCCCTCCTACGAGCAGTACTTC. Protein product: CASSFPPRGPSYEQYF. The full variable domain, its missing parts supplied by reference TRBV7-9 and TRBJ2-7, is DTGVSQNPRHKITKRGQNVTFRCDPISEHNRLYWYRQTLGQGPEFLTYFQNEAQLEKSRLLSDRFSAERPKGSFSTLEIQRTEQGDSAMYLCASSFPPRGPSYEQYFGPGTRLTVT.

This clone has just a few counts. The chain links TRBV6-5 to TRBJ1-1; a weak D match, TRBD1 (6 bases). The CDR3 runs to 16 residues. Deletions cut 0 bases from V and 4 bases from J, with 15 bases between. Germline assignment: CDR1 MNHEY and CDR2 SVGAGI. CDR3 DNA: TGTGCCAGCAGTTACTCGATTCCAGGGGAAGCCACTGAAGCTTTCTTT. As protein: CASSYSIPGEATEAFF.

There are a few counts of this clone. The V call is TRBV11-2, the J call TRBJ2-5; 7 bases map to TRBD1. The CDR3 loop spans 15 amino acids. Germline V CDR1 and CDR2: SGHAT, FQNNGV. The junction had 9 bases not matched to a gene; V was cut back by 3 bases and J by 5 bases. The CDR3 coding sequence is TGTGCCAGCAGCTTCAATACAGGGGTCGAGGAGACCCAGTACTTC. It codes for CASSFNTGVEETQYF.

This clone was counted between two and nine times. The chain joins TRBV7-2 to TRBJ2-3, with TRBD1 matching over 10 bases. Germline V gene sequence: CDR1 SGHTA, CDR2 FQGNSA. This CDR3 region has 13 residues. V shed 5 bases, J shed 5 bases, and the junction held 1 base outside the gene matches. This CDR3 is CASSRDRGDTQYF. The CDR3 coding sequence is TGTGCCAGCAGCCGGGACAGGGGAGATACGCAGTATTTT.

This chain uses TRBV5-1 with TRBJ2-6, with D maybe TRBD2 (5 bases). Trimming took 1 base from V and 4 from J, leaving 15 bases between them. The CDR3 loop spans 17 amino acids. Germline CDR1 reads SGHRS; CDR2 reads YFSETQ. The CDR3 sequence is CASSLSPLAAGANVLTF. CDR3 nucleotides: TGCGCCAGCAGCTTGTCCCCTCTAGCTGCCGGGGCCAACGTCCTGACTTTC.

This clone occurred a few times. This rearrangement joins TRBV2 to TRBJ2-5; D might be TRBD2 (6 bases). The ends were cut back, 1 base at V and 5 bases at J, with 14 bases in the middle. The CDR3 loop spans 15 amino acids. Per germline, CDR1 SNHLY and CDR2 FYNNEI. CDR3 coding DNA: TGTGCCAGCAGTGAAGTCGGGGGTTTGATTGAGACCCAGTACTTC. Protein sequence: CASSEVGGLIETQYF.

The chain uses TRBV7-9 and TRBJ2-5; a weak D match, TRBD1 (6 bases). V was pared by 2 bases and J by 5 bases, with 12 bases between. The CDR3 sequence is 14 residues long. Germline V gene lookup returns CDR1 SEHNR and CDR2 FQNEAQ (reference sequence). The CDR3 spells CASSLSQGSETQYF. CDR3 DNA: TGTGCCAGCAGCTTAAGTCAGGGGTCGGAGACCCAGTACTTC.

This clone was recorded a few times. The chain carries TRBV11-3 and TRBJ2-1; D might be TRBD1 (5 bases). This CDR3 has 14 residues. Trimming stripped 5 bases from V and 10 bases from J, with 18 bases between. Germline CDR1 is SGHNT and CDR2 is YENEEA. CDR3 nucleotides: TGTGCCAGCAGCCTGGGGCCCAATTCGGGCGAGCAGTTCTTC. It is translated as CASSLGPNSGEQFF.

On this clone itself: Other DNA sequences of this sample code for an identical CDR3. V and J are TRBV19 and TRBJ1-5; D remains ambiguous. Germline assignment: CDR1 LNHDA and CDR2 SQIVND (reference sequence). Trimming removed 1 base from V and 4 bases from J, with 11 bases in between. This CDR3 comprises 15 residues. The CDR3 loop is CASSIVGDSNQPQHF. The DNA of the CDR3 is TGTGCCAGTAGTATAGTGGGCGATTCTAATCAGCCCCAGCATTTT.

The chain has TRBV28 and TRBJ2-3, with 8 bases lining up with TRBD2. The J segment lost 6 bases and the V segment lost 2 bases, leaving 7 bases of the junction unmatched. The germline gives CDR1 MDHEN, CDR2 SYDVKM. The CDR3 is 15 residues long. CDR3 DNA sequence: TGTGCCAGCAGTTTACTCGGGAGGGCCGGGGATACGCAGTATTTT. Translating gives CASSLLGRAGDTQYF.

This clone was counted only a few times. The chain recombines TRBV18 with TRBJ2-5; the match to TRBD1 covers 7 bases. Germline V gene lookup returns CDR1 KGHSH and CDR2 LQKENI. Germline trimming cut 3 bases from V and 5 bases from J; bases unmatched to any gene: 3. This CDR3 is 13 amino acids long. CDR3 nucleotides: TGTGCCAGCTCACCGACAGGGCTCGAGACCCAGTACTTC. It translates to CASSPTGLETQYF. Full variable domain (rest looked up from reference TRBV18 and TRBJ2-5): NAGVMQNPRHLVRRRGQEARLRCSPMKGHSHVYWYRQLPEEGLKFMVYLQKENIIDESGMPKERFSAEFPKEGPSILRIQQVVRGDSAAYFCASSPTGLETQYFGPGTRLLVL.

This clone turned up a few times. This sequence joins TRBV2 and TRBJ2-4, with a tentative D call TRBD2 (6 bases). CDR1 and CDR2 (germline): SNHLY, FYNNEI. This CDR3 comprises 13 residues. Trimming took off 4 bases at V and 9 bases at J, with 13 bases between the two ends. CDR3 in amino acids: CASSVGTGPIQYF. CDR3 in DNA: TGTGCCAGCAGTGTTGGGACTGGCCCCATTCAGTACTTC.